The T cell receptor (beta chain) described here comes from a study of blood T cells in healthy people across ages. Across the whole study: Template-switching capture recovered about one barcoded beta molecule per two T cells. Study results and caveats: When one million T cells were used, diversity estimates were thought to be underestimates.

Through a sample-barcoded 5' primer and a J-beta primer mix, a second PCR was run for about 6 to 12 cycles. Each of the cDNA molecules was tagged by a template-switch adaptor with 12 random nucleotides. One entry per CDR3 protein, called by TCRdb with MiXCR from the 5' RACE reads. Of some 750,000 distinct CDR3 sequences in the sample, 22% were seen once. No fewer than 7 million PBMCs went into each sample. With regard to this clonotype: Its antigen remains unknown.

Trimming left V 0 bases short and J 7 bases short, with 19 bases between. This CDR3 contains 16 residues. Germline V gene data show CDR1 as DFQATT and CDR2 as SNEGSKA (reference sequence). V gene TRBV20-1 combines with J gene TRBJ2-4; weak D call: TRBD2 (5 bases). The sequence came from a man aged 65-85 years in good health. The sample comprised blood. This CDR3 is CSARDTSRRLPNIQYF. The CDR3 DNA is TGCAGTGCTAGAGATACGAGCAGGAGGTTGCCGAACATTCAGTACTTC.